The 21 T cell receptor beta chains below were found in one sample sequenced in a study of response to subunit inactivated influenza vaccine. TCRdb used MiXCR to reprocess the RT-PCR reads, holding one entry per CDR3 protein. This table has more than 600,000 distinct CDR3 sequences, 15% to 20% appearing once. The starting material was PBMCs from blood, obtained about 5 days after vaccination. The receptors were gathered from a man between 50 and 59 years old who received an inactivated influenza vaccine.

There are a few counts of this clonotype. As DNA, the CDR3 is TGTGCCAGCAGCCGATCGTGGTACGAGCAGTACTTC. Translation gives CASSRSWYEQYF. The gene calls are TRBV7-9 and TRBJ2-7; no firm D call. Trimming removed 5 bases from V and 4 bases from J, with 9 bases in between. From germline, CDR1 is SEHNR and CDR2 FQNEAQ (reference sequence). This CDR3 comprises 12 residues.

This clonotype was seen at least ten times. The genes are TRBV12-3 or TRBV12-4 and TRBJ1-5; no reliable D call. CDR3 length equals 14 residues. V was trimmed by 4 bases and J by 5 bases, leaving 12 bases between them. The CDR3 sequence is CASSSSVGYQPQHF. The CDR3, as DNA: TGTGCCAGCAGTTCCTCGGTGGGCTATCAGCCCCAGCATTTT.

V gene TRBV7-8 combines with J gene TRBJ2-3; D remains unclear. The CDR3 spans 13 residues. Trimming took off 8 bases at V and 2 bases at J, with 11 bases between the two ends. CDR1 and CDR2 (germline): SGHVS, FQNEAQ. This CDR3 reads CASGPGNTDTQYF. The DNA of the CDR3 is TGTGCCAGCGGCCCAGGCAACACAGATACGCAGTATTTT. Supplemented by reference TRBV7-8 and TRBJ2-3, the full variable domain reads GAGVSQSPRYKVAKRGQDVALRCDPISGHVSLFWYQQALGQGPEFLTYFQNEAQLDKSGLPSDRFFAERPEGSVSTLKIQRTQQEDSAVYLCASGPGNTDTQYFGPGTRLTVL.

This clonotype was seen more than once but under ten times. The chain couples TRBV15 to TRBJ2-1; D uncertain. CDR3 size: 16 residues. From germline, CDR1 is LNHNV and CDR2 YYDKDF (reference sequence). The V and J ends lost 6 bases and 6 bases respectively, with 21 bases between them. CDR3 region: CATSEASRTPLNEQFF. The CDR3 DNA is TGTGCCACCAGTGAGGCCAGCCGGACCCCACTCAATGAGCAGTTCTTC.

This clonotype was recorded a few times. The CDR3 DNA follows: TGCAGTGCTCCTTCGGGGAGCCTCACAGATACGCAGTATTTT. Translating it yields CSAPSGSLTDTQYF. The chain employs TRBV20-1 and TRBJ2-3, with D perhaps TRBD2 (5 bases). The ends were cut back, 5 bases at V and 2 bases at J, with 14 bases in the middle. CDR3 length: 14 amino acids. Germline CDR1 is DFQATT and CDR2 is SNEGSKA (reference sequence).

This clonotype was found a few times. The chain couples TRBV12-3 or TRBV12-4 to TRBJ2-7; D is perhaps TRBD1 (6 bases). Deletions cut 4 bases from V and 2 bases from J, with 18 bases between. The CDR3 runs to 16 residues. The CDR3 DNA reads TGTGCCAGCAGTTCGCCCGTGGCAGGGACAACCTACGAGCAGTACTTC. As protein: CASSSPVAGTTYEQYF.

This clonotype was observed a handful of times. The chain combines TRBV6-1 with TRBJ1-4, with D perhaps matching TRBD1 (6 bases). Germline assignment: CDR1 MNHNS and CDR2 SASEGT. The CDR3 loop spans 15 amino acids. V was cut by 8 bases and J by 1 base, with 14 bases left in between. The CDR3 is CASAYTQGTNEKLFF. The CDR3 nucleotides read TGTGCCAGCGCATACACACAGGGAACTAATGAAAAACTGTTTTTT.

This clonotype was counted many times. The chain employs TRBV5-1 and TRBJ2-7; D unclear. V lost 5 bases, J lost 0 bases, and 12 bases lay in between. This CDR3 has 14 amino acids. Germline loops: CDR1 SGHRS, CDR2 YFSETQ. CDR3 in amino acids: CASSVRPSSYEQYF. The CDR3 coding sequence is TGCGCCAGCAGTGTGCGGCCGTCCTCCTACGAGCAGTACTTC.

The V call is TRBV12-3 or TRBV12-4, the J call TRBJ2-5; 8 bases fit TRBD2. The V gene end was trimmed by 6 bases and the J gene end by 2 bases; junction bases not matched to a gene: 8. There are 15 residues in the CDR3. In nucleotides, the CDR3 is TGTGCCAGCAGCGTTGCCGGGGGGGGACAAGAGACCCAGTACTTC. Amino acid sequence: CASSVAGGGQETQYF.

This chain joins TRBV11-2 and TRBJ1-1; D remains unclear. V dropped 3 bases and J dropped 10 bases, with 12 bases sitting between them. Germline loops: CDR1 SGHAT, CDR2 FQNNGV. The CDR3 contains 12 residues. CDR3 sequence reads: CASSLSGWGAFF. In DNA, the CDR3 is TGTGCCAGCAGCTTGTCTGGCTGGGGAGCTTTCTTT. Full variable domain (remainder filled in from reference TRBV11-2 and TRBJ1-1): EAGVAQSPRYKIIEKRQSVAFWCNPISGHATLYWYQQILGQGPKLLIQFQNNGVVDDSQLPKDRFSAERLKGVDSTLKIQPAKLEDSAVYLCASSLSGWGAFFGQGTRLTVV.

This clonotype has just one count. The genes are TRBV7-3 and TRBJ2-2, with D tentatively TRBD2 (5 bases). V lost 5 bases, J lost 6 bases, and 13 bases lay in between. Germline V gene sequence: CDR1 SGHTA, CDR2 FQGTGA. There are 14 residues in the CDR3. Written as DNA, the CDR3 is TGTGCCAGCAGCCCGGTGTCTAGCCCCGGGGAGCTGTTTTTT. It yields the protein CASSPVSSPGELFF.

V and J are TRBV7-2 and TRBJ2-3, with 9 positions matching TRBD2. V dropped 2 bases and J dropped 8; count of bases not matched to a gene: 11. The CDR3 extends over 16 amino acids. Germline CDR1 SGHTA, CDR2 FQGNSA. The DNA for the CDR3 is TGTGCCAGCAGCTTATTAGCGGGGGCCCTTGGGGGTACGCAGTATTTT. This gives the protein CASSLLAGALGGTQYF.

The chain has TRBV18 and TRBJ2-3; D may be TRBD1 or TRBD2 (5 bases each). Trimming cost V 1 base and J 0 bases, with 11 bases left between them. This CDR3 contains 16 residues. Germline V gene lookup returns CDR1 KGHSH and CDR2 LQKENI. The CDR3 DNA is TGTGCCAGCTCACCACTGACGGGACGGAGCACAGATACGCAGTATTTT. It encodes CASSPLTGRSTDTQYF. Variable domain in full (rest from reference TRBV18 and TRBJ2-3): NAGVMQNPRHLVRRRGQEARLRCSPMKGHSHVYWYRQLPEEGLKFMVYLQKENIIDESGMPKERFSAEFPKEGPSILRIQQVVRGDSAAYFCASSPLTGRSTDTQYFGPGTRLTVL.

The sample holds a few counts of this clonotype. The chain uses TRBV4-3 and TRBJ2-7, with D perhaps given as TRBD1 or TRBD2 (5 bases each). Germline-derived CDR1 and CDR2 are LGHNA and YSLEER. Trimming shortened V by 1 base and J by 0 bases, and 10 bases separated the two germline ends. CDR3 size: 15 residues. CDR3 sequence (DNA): TGCGCCAGCAGCCAAGGGGACCAGAGCTCCTACGAGCAGTACTTC. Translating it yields CASSQGDQSSYEQYF.

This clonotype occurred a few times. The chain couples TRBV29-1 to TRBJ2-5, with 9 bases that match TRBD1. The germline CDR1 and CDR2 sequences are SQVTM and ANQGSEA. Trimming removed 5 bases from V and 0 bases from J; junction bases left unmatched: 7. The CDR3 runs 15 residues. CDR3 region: CSVHRDRVYQETQYF. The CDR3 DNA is TGCAGCGTTCATCGGGACAGGGTGTACCAAGAGACCCAGTACTTC.

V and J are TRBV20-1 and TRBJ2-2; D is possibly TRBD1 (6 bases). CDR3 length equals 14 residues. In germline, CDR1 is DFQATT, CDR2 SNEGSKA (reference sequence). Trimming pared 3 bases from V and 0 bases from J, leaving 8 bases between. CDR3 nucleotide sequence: TGCAGTGCTAGCGAGGGGGCGAACACCGGGGAGCTGTTTTTT. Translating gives CSASEGANTGELFF.

The CDR3 DNA follows: TGTGCCAGCAGCCAAGCGGACAGGGCCTACGAGCAGTACTTC. Its translation: CASSQADRAYEQYF. The chain carries TRBV4-2 and TRBJ2-7; TRBD1 matches 8 bases. The germline CDR1 and CDR2 sequences are LGHNA and YNFKEQ. V was pared by 1 base and J by 2 bases, with 1 base of the junction left unmatched. CDR3 length: 14 residues.

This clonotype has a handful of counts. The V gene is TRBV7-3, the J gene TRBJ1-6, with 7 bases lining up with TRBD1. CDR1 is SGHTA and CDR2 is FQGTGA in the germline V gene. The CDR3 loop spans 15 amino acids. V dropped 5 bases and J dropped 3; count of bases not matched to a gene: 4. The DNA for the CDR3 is TGTGCCAGCAGCCGGGACAGTGGCTATAATTCACCCCTCCACTTT. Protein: CASSRDSGYNSPLHF.

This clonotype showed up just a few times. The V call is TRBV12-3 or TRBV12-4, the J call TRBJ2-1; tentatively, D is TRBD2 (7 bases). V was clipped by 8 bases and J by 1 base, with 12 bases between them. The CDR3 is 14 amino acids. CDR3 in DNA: TGTGCCAGCCTTGAGGGGGGGTCCTACAATGAGCAGTTCTTC. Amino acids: CASLEGGSYNEQFF.

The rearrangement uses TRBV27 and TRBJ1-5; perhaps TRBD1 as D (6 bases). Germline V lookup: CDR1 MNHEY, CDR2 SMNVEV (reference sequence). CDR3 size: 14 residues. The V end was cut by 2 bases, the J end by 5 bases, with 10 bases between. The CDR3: CASSLMGGHQPQHF. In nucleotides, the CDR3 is TGTGCCAGCAGTTTAATGGGGGGGCATCAGCCCCAGCATTTT.

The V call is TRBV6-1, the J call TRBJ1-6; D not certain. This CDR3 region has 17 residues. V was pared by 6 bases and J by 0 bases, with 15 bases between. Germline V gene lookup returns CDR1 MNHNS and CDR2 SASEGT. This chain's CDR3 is CASSDIIRSSYNSPLHF. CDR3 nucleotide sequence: TGTGCCAGCAGCGACATTATCAGAAGCTCCTATAATTCACCCCTCCACTTT.